Given below is one TCR beta chain in context. The antigen it recognizes is unknown. One end of the junction does not line up with germline, which may come from a read error. The library came from 5' RACE. The data were produced on an Illumina HiSeq 2500. The second PCR ran for roughly 7 to 11 cycles and used a J-beta primer mix along with a sample-barcoded 5' primer. A template-switch 5' adaptor carrying 12 random nucleotides introduced a unique molecular identifier onto each TCR beta cDNA molecule. Each sample yielded at least 3 million CDR3-containing paired-end reads. All of the RNA was converted into first-strand cDNA using the Mint cDNA synthesis kit, with a TRBC-specific oligonucleotide serving as the primer. Following uracil-DNA glycosylase treatment, all cDNA underwent a first 18-cycle PCR with the universal primers M1SS and BC2_uni_R. As for how the authors treated the data: For normalization, 1 million high-quality reads, each with a distinct molecular identifier, were randomly selected from each sample. Instead of being binned into consensus sequences, reads with shared molecular identifiers were discarded. CDR3 identification, clonotype clustering and error correction used MiTCR with a Q25 quality threshold and the strictest error-elimination algorithm. A nonparametric unseen species model using Euler transformation provided a lower-bound estimate of total TCR beta diversity. TCRdb reanalyzed the raw reads on its own, using fastp at Q25 for trimming and MiXCR for clone calling, and kept in-frame beta chains. Rows merge per CDR3 protein into single entries with the most common DNA and genes. TCRdb, not the original authors, processed these V and J calls. The sample includes about 670,000 distinct CDR3 sequences, with around 38% observed a single time. Of the sample, 25% to 30% falls within the top ten clones.

Systemically healthy Caucasian individuals from Russia, over 30 in total and aged about 6 to 95 years, were included as donors. Each donor gave ten milliliters of peripheral blood, drawn into EDTA-treated Vacutainer tubes. PBMCs were isolated by Ficoll-Paque density-gradient centrifugation, with at least 7 million obtained per sample. Total RNA was extracted from PBMCs with Trizol reagent, with at least 5.5 micrograms obtained per sample. Naive CD45RAhigh/CD27high T cell percentages were measured by flow cytometry on a PBMC aliquot from every donor. The data are from a study of blood T cells in healthy people across ages (dated by TCRdb to the mid-2010s). Notes on the research overall: Template switching captured roughly one uniquely barcoded TCR beta cDNA molecule per two T cells in model experiments. Using deep sequencing normalized with unique cDNA molecular identifiers, the study measured how TCR beta repertoire diversity changes with age. Donors were grouped into four age groups: young (average 16 years), middle-aged (roughly 37), aged (around 60) and long-lived (approximately 78). To avoid experimental bias, donors of different ages were randomly spread across the sequencing lanes. Using the same blood draw, the study looked at two additional independent replicas of 1 million unique cDNA reads for two donors, one aged 18 to 29 and the other aged 80 or older.

Findings and caveats that apply to the study as a whole: Conclusive comparison of naive and antigen-experienced compartments was prevented by the profiling of bulk unsorted PBMCs. As age increased, observed TCR beta diversity per million T cells dropped in a roughly linear way, and a significant reduction was already evident by age roughly 40. Observed TCR beta diversity correlated strongly with the percentage of naive T cells measured by flow cytometry. Estimates of total diversity based on one million sequenced T cells were considered lower bounds and underestimates. The CMV infection status of donors was not known, potentially confounding age-related changes in expanded clonotypes. The long-lived group showed more naive CD4+ T cells, fewer expanded clones and increased TCR diversity than the aged group, suggesting age selection.

The CDR3 runs 17 amino acids, cysteine and phenylalanine included. Kept here is only the CDR3 DNA, which spans 51 bases and is read in frame from base 1. As encoded in the germline V gene, CDR1 is SGDLS while CDR2 is YYNGEE. The receptor's source is an elderly man in good health. The V gene is TRBV9 and the J gene is TRBJ2-1; TRBD2 is a possible D gene, resting on 7 matching bases. Sequencing was done on a sample of blood. The DNA sequence follows: TGTGCCAGCAGCGTAGTAGGGGGGACTACCTACTACAATGGGCAGTTCTTC. Its protein is CASSVVGGTTYYNGQFF.